This TCR beta chain was obtained from a study of radiotherapy plus CTLA-4 blockade in lung cancer (dated by TCRdb to the late 2010s). Describing the broader study: Among the enrolled patients, 15% to 20% had an objective response, and less than 40% reached disease control.

Libraries were made using the immunoSEQ multiplex PCR assay. TCRdb limited this immuneACCESS table to in-frame rearrangements with V and J called. A share of clones is missing; checked studies link under half to unresolved V genes, and the rest is unexplained. The sample profile shows roughly 120,000 clones; just under 80% of them were found once. The ten top clones hold 5.2% of the sample. The germline V gene encodes CDR1 SGHVS and CDR2 FQNEAQ. There are 15 amino acids in the CDR3, from cysteine to phenylalanine inclusive. Kept here is only the CDR3 DNA, which spans 45 bases and is read in frame from base 1. This clone was seen a few times. It lacks a known antigen. Base-call qualities are not available, and no considerably larger clone is one nucleotide away. The study tested focal radiation therapy combined with CTLA-4 blockade (ipilimumab) in patients with chemo-refractory metastatic non-small-cell lung cancer.

Findings and caveats that apply to the study as a whole: The strongest predictors of response were reported to be early dynamic shifts in blood T cell clones along with a rise in serum interferon-beta following radiation. TCR clones derived from tumors expanded in peripheral blood after treatment with radiotherapy and ipilimumab.

This receptor was obtained from a human donor with non-small cell lung cancer who had a partial response to radiotherapy plus ipilimumab. Specimen: peripheral blood, collected from a patient treated with radiotherapy plus ipilimumab. The chain uses TRBV7-8 and TRBJ2-5, with TRBD2 perhaps the D gene, on 6 matching bases. The end of the DNA aligns better with TRBJ2-7, so the J call may be wrong. The sequenced DNA: TGTGCCAGCAGCCCTGGGGGTGCGGGGACCTACGAGCAGTACTTC. It encodes CASSPGGAGTYEQYF.